Presented here are 30 T cell receptor beta chains from one specimen sequenced in a study of T-cell reconstitution after alpha-beta-depleted transplantation in children. It was with unique molecular identifiers that the TCRbeta library was prepared. TCRdb processed the PCR reads anew with MiXCR; each CDR3 protein has one entry. The repertoire holds approximately 400,000 distinct CDR3 sequences, with roughly a tenth as singletons. Here the sequenced sample was PBMCs from the stem cell graft donor, taken from the stem cell graft. Receptor source: a human donor who donated a stem cell graft to a child with acute myeloid leukemia.

J is TRBJ2-4 and V is TRBV20-1; tentative D call: TRBD2 (6 bases). CDR3 length: 13 residues. V lost 6 bases and J lost 9, with 18 bases in between. Looked up from germline, CDR1 is DFQATT and CDR2 is SNEGSKA (reference sequence). CDR3 region: CSARGALGGIQYF. CDR3 coding DNA: TGCAGTGCCCGCGGGGCGCTGGGGGGCATTCAGTACTTC.

This clonotype was found a few times. The chain joins TRBV12-3 or TRBV12-4 to TRBJ2-5; D remains unclear. The CDR3 spans 14 residues. V lost 1 base to trimming and J lost 5 bases, with 11 bases between them. This chain's CDR3 is CASSLGTLAETQYF. In nucleotides, the CDR3 is TGTGCCAGCAGTTTAGGCACACTGGCGGAGACCCAGTACTTC.

The rearrangement uses TRBV29-1 and TRBJ1-4; TRBD1 aligns across 12 bases. Germline CDR1 and CDR2: SQVTM and ANQGSEA. This CDR3 is 14 amino acids long. V shed 3 bases and J 8 bases; nucleotides not matched to a gene: 4. The CDR3 coding sequence is TGCAGCGTTGAGAGGGACAGGGGGCTAGAAAAACTGTTTTTT. This gives the protein CSVERDRGLEKLFF.

This clonotype was picked up a small number of times. The chain is built from TRBV9 and TRBJ2-7; D perhaps matches TRBD2 (6 bases). The CDR3 has 15 residues. Deletions cut 3 bases from V and 3 bases from J, with 16 bases between. CDR1 is SGDLS, CDR2 YYNGEE, per germline. CDR3 loop: CASSGGASADYEQYF. In DNA form, the CDR3 reads TGTGCCAGCAGCGGGGGTGCTAGCGCCGACTACGAGCAGTACTTC.

The chain has TRBV20-1 and TRBJ2-7; D uncertain. Per germline, CDR1 DFQATT and CDR2 SNEGSKA (reference sequence). The CDR3 loop spans 11 amino acids. The CDR3 bases are TGCAGTGCTAGATCTGAATACGAGCAGAACGTC. It is translated as CSARSEYEQNV.

The sample holds many counts of this clonotype. This chain links TRBV10-3 with TRBJ2-2, with D possibly being TRBD2 (5 bases). The CDR3 is 12 amino acids. The germline V gene has CDR1 ENHRY and CDR2 SYGVKD. The CDR3 sequence: CATAVNTGELFF. The CDR3 DNA is TGTGCAACAGCGGTAAACACCGGGGAGCTGTTTTTT.

The chain has TRBV20-1 and TRBJ2-3; 10 nucleotides match TRBD2. The V segment lost 4 bases and the J segment 9 bases; nucleotides outside the gene matches: 13. Germline lookup yields CDR1 DFQATT and CDR2 SNEGSKA (reference sequence). The CDR3 runs 15 residues. The CDR3 coding sequence is TGCAGTGCTACAACGAGCGGGGGGGGAGAACCGACGCAGTATTTT. Its protein product is CSATTSGGGEPTQYF.

This clonotype turned up a few times. The chain joins TRBV3-1 to TRBJ1-2; D remains unclear. Germline V gene data show CDR1 as LGHDT and CDR2 as YNNKEL (reference sequence). The CDR3 extends over 12 amino acids. V lost 1 base to trimming and J lost 6 bases, with 6 bases between them. Here the CDR3 reads CASSQAEDGYTF. CDR3 coding DNA: TGTGCCAGCAGCCAAGCGGAGGATGGCTACACCTTC.

CDR3 residues: CASRFWRGGLATGELFF. CDR3 DNA sequence: TGTGCCAGTAGATTCTGGAGAGGGGGGTTGGCCACCGGGGAGCTGTTTTTT. The V gene is TRBV19, the J gene TRBJ2-2, with D perhaps matching TRBD1 or TRBD2 (6 bases each). The V end was cut by 6 bases, the J end by 4 bases, with 21 bases between. Germline V CDR1 and CDR2: LNHDA, SQIVND (reference sequence). The CDR3 runs 17 residues. Combining the CDR3 with reference TRBV19 and TRBJ2-2 gives the whole variable domain DGGITQSPKYLFRKEGQNVTLSCEQNLNHDAMYWYRQDPGQGLRLIYYSQIVNDFQKGDIAEGYSVSREKKESFPLTVTSAQKNPTAFYLCASRFWRGGLATGELFFGEGSRLTVL.

This clonotype was counted between two and nine times. It is unclear where the CDR3 begins or ends on the DNA, so no DNA is shown, and the CDR3 is as TCRdb lists it. The chain couples TRBV6-5 to TRBJ2-7. The CDR3 is 11 residues long, counting both termini. Germline V lookup: CDR1 MNHEY, CDR2 SVGAGI. The CDR3 reads CASSSSVEQYV.

As to this clonotype: Here the CDR3 omits its conserved ending phenylalanine or tryptophan, so a read error is the likely source. This chain connects TRBV5-5 to TRBJ2-5; D may be TRBD2 (6 bases). In germline, CDR1 is SGHKS, CDR2 YYEKEE (reference sequence). Trimming removed 0 bases from V and 0 bases from J, with 18 bases in between. This CDR3 comprises 18 residues. CDR3 residues: CASSLGGLGGWYQETQYL. Here the CDR3 DNA reads TGTGCCAGCAGCTTGGGCGGTTTGGGGGGTTGGTACCAAGAGACCCAGTACTTG.

The V call is TRBV27, the J call TRBJ1-1; D uncertain. Germline lookup yields CDR1 MNHEY and CDR2 SMNVEV (reference sequence). The CDR3 has 13 residues. Trimming cost V 3 bases and J 5 bases, with 10 bases left between them. CDR3 loop: CASSFNFVTEAFF. CDR3 nucleotide sequence: TGTGCCAGCAGTTTTAACTTCGTGACTGAAGCTTTCTTT.

This clonotype was detected many times. The chain employs TRBV11-2 and TRBJ2-5, with D perhaps assigned TRBD1 or TRBD2 (5 bases each). Trimming took 3 bases from V and 5 from J, leaving 10 bases between them. Germline-derived CDR1 and CDR2 are SGHAT and FQNNGV. The CDR3 runs 13 residues. The CDR3 nucleotides read TGTGCCAGCAGCTTTGGGGGAGAGGAGACCCAGTACTTC. Amino acid sequence: CASSFGGEETQYF. The complete variable domain, with remaining parts taken from reference TRBV11-2 and TRBJ2-5, reads EAGVAQSPRYKIIEKRQSVAFWCNPISGHATLYWYQQILGQGPKLLIQFQNNGVVDDSQLPKDRFSAERLKGVDSTLKIQPAKLEDSAVYLCASSFGGEETQYFGPGTRLLVL.

This clonotype appeared a few times. CDR3 nucleotides: TGTGCCGGCGGTGGAGCGGGGGGCGCGGAGACCCAGTACTTC. Its protein is CAGGGAGGAETQYF. This rearrangement joins TRBV6-1 to TRBJ2-5, with TRBD2 matching 9 bases. The CDR3 extends over 14 amino acids. Germline V gene data show CDR1 as MNHNS and CDR2 as SASEGT. The V segment lost 11 bases and the J segment 5 bases; nucleotides outside the gene matches: 12.

The J gene is TRBJ1-2, the V gene TRBV5-5; 8 nucleotides match TRBD1. Germline V gene sequence: CDR1 SGHKS, CDR2 YYEKEE (reference sequence). This CDR3 has 15 residues. With 0 bases clipped from V and 2 bases from J, the junction kept 3 bases outside the gene matches. CDR3 in DNA: TGTGCCAGCAGCTTGGCCCCAGGGGGCAACTATGGCTACACCTTC. Protein sequence: CASSLAPGGNYGYTF.

This clonotype has a handful of counts. This chain uses TRBV9 with TRBJ1-2, with D perhaps matching TRBD1 (6 bases). Per the germline V gene, CDR1 is SGDLS and CDR2 is YYNGEE. Trimming removed 4 bases at V and 3 bases at J, with 25 bases between. This CDR3 comprises 18 residues. CDR3 bases: TGTGCCAGCAGCTCAAAGGGGGGATGGGGGAAGTCTGACTATGGCTACACCTTC. This translates into CASSSKGGWGKSDYGYTF.

The chain joins TRBV15 to TRBJ2-5; TRBD1 might be the D (6 bases). The CDR3 is made up of 13 amino acids. Germline CDR1 reads LNHNV; CDR2 reads YYDKDF (reference sequence). V was clipped by 0 bases and J by 4 bases, with 6 bases between them. The CDR3 nucleotides read TGTGCCACCAGCAGAGAACAGGGAGAGACCCAGTACTTC. It encodes CATSREQGETQYF. Full variable domain (missing parts from reference TRBV15 and TRBJ2-5): DAMVIQNPRYQVTQFGKPVTLSCSQTLNHNVMYWYQQKSSQAPKLLFHYYDKDFNNEADTPDNFQSRRPNTSFCFLDIRSPGLGDTAMYLCATSREQGETQYFGPGTRLLVL.

The rearrangement uses TRBV12-3 or TRBV12-4 and TRBJ1-6; D ambiguous. Trimming took 2 bases from V and 8 from J, leaving 10 bases between them. The CDR3 spans 14 residues. The CDR3 here is CASSLMDSDSPLHF. DNA of the CDR3: TGTGCCAGCAGTTTAATGGATTCGGATTCACCCCTCCACTTT.

The rearrangement joins TRBV29-1 to TRBJ2-3; D may be TRBD2 (7 bases). Trimming shortened V by 5 bases and J by 2 bases, and 17 bases separated the two germline ends. Germline CDR1 is SQVTM and CDR2 is ANQGSEA. This CDR3 is 15 amino acids long. CDR3 in amino acids: CSVPQGGGITDTQYF. Written as DNA, the CDR3 is TGCAGCGTTCCCCAGGGAGGGGGTATCACAGATACGCAGTATTTT.

This clonotype was seen a few times. This chain uses TRBV7-2 with TRBJ2-7; D is possibly TRBD2 (6 bases). The CDR3 spans 16 residues. The germline V and J ends were trimmed by 5 bases and 4 bases, with 21 bases remaining between them. Germline V gene sequence: CDR1 SGHTA, CDR2 FQGNSA. Here the CDR3 reads CASSILSYGSAYEQYF. The CDR3 DNA reads TGTGCCAGCAGCATCCTCTCCTACGGGAGTGCGTACGAGCAGTACTTC. Full variable domain (outside the CDR3, taken from reference TRBV7-2 and TRBJ2-7): GAGVSQSPSNKVTEKGKDVELRCDPISGHTALYWYRQSLGQGLEFLIYFQGNSAPDKSGLPSDRFSAERTGGSVSTLTIQRTQQEDSAVYLCASSILSYGSAYEQYFGPGTRLTVT.

Concerning this clonotype itself: One junction end disagrees with the germline gene, perhaps due to a read error. The chain employs TRBV3-1 and TRBJ1-2; D might be TRBD1 (5 bases). This CDR3 has 15 amino acids. Germline V CDR1 and CDR2: LGHDT, YNNKEL (reference sequence). CDR3 amino acids: CASTQAGVVNYGYTF. As DNA, the CDR3 is TGTGCCAGCACCCAAGCGGGGGTTGTCAACTATGGCTACACCTTC.

This chain connects TRBV6-1 to TRBJ2-1; TRBD2 aligns across 10 bases. After removal of 4 bases from V and 6 bases from J, the junction contained 6 bases not matched to a gene. The germline V gene encodes CDR1 MNHNS and CDR2 SASEGT. The CDR3 spans 15 residues. The CDR3 sequence: CASSGVAGGPNEQFF. The DNA of the CDR3 is TGTGCCAGCAGTGGGGTAGCGGGGGGACCCAATGAGCAGTTCTTC.

This clonotype was picked up many times. This chain connects TRBV29-1 to TRBJ2-7, with TRBD1 matching over 11 bases. V dropped 0 bases and J dropped 4; count of bases not matched to a gene: 17. This CDR3 region has 19 residues. Per germline, CDR1 SQVTM and CDR2 ANQGSEA. The CDR3: CSVEETRSPGQGDKYEQYV. The CDR3 DNA follows: TGCAGCGTTGAAGAAACTCGATCTCCGGGACAGGGGGACAAATACGAGCAGTACGTC.

Comment on this clonotype: At one end the junction does not follow the germline gene, possibly because of a read error. The chain is built from TRBV4-2 and TRBJ2-3; 7 nucleotides agree with TRBD2. Germline CDR1 LGHNA, CDR2 YNFKEQ. This CDR3 spans 12 amino acids. The CDR3 loop reads CASSQEGTIAMF. The CDR3 bases are TGTGCCAGCAGCCAAGAGGGGACTATAGCAATGTTT.

This clonotype showed up just a few times. The chain joins TRBV27 to TRBJ2-3; the D gene is possibly TRBD2 (6 bases). Germline CDR1 and CDR2: MNHEY and SMNVEV (reference sequence). V was pared by 6 bases and J by 6 bases, with 19 bases between. The CDR3 covers 15 residues. CDR3 nucleotides: TGTGCCAGCAGCGTGGCGGGACTTCTTCCGGATACGCAGTATTTT. Translating gives CASSVAGLLPDTQYF.

This clonotype came up many times. The rearrangement links TRBV4-2 to TRBJ1-2; 7 bases match TRBD1. The V and J ends lost 0 bases and 5 bases, in that order; junction bases with no gene match: 6. Germline CDR1 and CDR2: LGHNA and YNFKEQ. The CDR3 length is 15 residues. CDR3 nucleotides: TGTGCCAGCAGCCAAGAATCGGGACAGTCTTATGGCTACACCTTC. Translation gives CASSQESGQSYGYTF.

The chain uses TRBV12-3 or TRBV12-4 and TRBJ2-1; D unclear. V lost 5 bases and J lost 5, with 10 bases in between. This CDR3 is built from 13 residues. The CDR3 DNA reads as TGTGCCAGCAGTCCCGGCGGCCACAATGAGCAGTTCTTC. It codes for CASSPGGHNEQFF.

In this sample, this clonotype turned up a few times. The V call is TRBV3-1, the J call TRBJ2-3; D possibly corresponds to TRBD2 (5 bases). This CDR3 comprises 17 residues. V lost 0 bases to trimming and J lost 4 bases, with 17 bases between them. The germline V gene encodes CDR1 LGHDT and CDR2 YNNKEL (reference sequence). CDR3 DNA sequence: TGTGCCAGCAGCCAAGACGAGACTCCACTCGGGGCAGATACGCAGTATTTT. Translation: CASSQDETPLGADTQYF.

This clonotype was observed a handful of times. This chain joins TRBV7-9 and TRBJ1-4; TRBD1 aligns across 8 bases. This CDR3 has 14 residues. The V gene end was trimmed by 5 bases and the J gene end by 7 bases; junction bases not matched to a gene: 6. The germline CDR1 and CDR2 sequences are SEHNR and FQNEAQ (reference sequence). This chain's CDR3 is CASSPGGASEKLFF. CDR3 bases: TGTGCCAGCAGCCCAGGGGGCGCATCTGAAAAACTGTTTTTT.

This clonotype was observed a handful of times. This chain connects TRBV27 to TRBJ2-1; unclear D gene. Trimming left V 8 bases short and J 4 bases short, with 12 bases between. From germline, CDR1 is MNHEY and CDR2 SMNVEV (reference sequence). The length of the CDR3 is 13 residues. CDR3 coding DNA: TGTGCCAGCGCCCCAGGAGCGTACAATGAGCAGTTCTTC. Encoded protein: CASAPGAYNEQFF.